These T cell receptor beta chains were read from a single sample in a study of cytomegalovirus exposure and HLA in healthy donors. Method: immunoSEQ multiplex PCR; TCRdb's copy keeps in-frame clones and lacks some. The sample carries 200,000 to 250,000 clones, around 76% recorded once. The source material was PBMCs. Receptors originate from a man between 18 and 29 years old in good health and CMV-seronegative. Each CDR3 is given with its conserved first and last residue. The order of the fields is J gene, clone size, V gene, D gene, CDR3 protein, CDR3 DNA. D genes are given only for firm matches. Size tells how often a clone was seen (once, few, many) or the class of an expanded clone, and some rows leave it out.

TRBJ1-2,-,TRBV27,-,CASSLTGGHYGYTF,TGTGCCAGCAGTTTGACGGGGGGTCACTATGGCTACACCTTC
TRBJ1-1,-,TRBV29-1,-,CSVDLEGNTEAFF,TGCAGCGTTGACCTTGAGGGAAACACTGAAGCTTTCTTT
TRBJ1-1,-,TRBV6-1,-,CASSESDLNTEAFF,TGTGCCAGCAGTGAATCTGACTTGAACACTGAAGCTTTCTTT
TRBJ2-7,few,TRBV27,TRBD2,CASRRTGAGVGEQYF,TGTGCCAGCAGGCGAACGGGTGCGGGAGTGGGCGAGCAGTACTTC
TRBJ1-2,-,TRBV7-3,TRBD1,CASSLGTGDGYTF,TGTGCCAGCAGCTTAGGGACAGGGGACGGCTACACCTTC
TRBJ2-7,-,TRBV28,TRBD1,CASSLGQLTYEQYF,TGTGCCAGCAGTTTGGGACAGCTGACCTACGAGCAGTACTTC
TRBJ2-7,-,TRBV30,-,CAWTPTPQGEQYF,TGTGCCTGGACCCCGACTCCGCAGGGCGAGCAGTACTTC
TRBJ1-4,-,TRBV2,-,CASSPYGSSQGKLFF,TGTGCCAGCAGCCCCTACGGGAGCTCGCAAGGAAAACTGTTTTTT
TRBJ2-2,-,TRBV18,TRBD1,CASSPLRAVDRGRLISTGELFF,TGTGCCAGCTCACCACTGCGAGCAGTCGACAGGGGTCGTTTAATCAGCACCGGGGAGCTGTTTTTT
TRBJ2-3,-,TRBV10-1,TRBD2,CASSPATSGSPTDTQYF,TGCGCCAGCAGCCCAGCGACTAGCGGGAGCCCCACAGATACGCAGTATTTT
TRBJ2-5,few,TRBV5-1,TRBD1,CASSLVTGGQETQYF,TGCGCCAGCAGCTTGGTCACAGGGGGGCAAGAGACCCAGTACTTC
TRBJ1-1,-,TRBV11-2,TRBD1,CASSPGQGGQMNTEAFF,TGTGCCAGCAGCCCCGGCCAGGGGGGACAAATGAACACTGAAGCTTTCTTT
TRBJ2-3,-,TRBV30,TRBD2,CAWNSAGAYTDTQYF,TGTGCCTGGAATTCAGCGGGAGCTTACACAGATACGCAGTATTTT
TRBJ1-4,few,TRBV2,TRBD1,CASCQDRGDSKLFF,TGTGCCAGCTGCCAGGACAGGGGAGACTCAAAACTGTTTTTT
TRBJ2-3,few,TRBV7-2,-,CASSFVGLTDTQYF,TGTGCCAGCAGCTTCGTGGGCCTGACAGATACGCAGTATTTT
TRBJ1-1,once,TRBV7-2,-,CASSLDVSIPEAFF,TGTGCCAGCAGCTTAGACGTCTCTATTCCTGAAGCTTTCTTT